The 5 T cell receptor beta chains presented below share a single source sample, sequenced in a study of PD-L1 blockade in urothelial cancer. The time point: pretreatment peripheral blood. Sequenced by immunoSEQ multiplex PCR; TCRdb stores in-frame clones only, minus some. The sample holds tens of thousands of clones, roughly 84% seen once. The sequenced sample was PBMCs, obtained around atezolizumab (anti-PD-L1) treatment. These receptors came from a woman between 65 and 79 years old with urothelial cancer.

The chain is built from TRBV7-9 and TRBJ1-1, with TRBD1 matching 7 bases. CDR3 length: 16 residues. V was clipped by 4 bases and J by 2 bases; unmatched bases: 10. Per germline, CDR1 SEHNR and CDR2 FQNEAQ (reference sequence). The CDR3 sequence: CASSSPVRTGNTEAFF. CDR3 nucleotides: TGTGCCAGCAGCTCTCCCGTTAGGACAGGAAACACTGAAGCTTTCTTT. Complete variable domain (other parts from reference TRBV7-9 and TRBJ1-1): DTGVSQNPRHKITKRGQNVTFRCDPISEHNRLYWYRQTLGQGPEFLTYFQNEAQLEKSRLLSDRFSAERPKGSFSTLEIQRTEQGDSAMYLCASSSPVRTGNTEAFFGQGTRLTVV.

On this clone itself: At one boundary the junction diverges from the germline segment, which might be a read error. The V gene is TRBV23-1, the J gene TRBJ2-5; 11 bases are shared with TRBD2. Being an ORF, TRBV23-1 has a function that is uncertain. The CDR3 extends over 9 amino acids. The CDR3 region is CASRLAGDF. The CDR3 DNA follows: TGCGCCAGCAGACTAGCGGGAGACTTC.

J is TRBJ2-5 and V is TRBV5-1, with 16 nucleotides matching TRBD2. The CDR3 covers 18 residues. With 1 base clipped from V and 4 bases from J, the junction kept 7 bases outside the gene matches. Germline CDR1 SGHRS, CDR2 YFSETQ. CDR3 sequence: CASSLTGTSGGAGETQYF. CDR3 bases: TGCGCCAGCAGCTTGACCGGGACTAGCGGGGGGGCCGGAGAGACCCAGTACTTC.

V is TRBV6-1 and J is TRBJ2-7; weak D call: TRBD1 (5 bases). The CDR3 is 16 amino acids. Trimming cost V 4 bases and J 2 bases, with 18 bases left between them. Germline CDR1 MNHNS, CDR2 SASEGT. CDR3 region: CASSVQGFGPTYEQYF. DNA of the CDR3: TGTGCCAGCAGTGTCCAGGGCTTCGGACCTACCTACGAGCAGTACTTC.

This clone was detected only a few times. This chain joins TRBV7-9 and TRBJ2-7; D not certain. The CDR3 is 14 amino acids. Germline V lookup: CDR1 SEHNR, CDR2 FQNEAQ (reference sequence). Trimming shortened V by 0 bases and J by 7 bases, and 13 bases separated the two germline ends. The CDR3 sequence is CASSLAPALWEQYF. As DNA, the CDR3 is TGTGCCAGCAGCTTAGCACCAGCGCTCTGGGAGCAGTACTTC.